Listed below are T cell receptor beta chains from one sample, sequenced in a study of chemoradiotherapy in HPV16-positive cancers. The protocol was immunoSEQ multiplex PCR, while the TCRdb copy is restricted to in-frame clones and leaves out a portion. The repertoire holds about 29,000 clones, with roughly nine tenths as singletons. The sample here was blood, taken from a patient who underwent chemoradiotherapy. The receptors come from a human donor with HPV-associated anogenital cancer. The CDR3 runs from the conserved cysteine through the conserved F or W. A D gene is named only where the DNA matches it firmly. Not all rows give a size; the values are once, few, many and, for expanded clones, a class.

DNA	CDR3	D	V	size	J
TGTGCCAGCAGGGGCCCGGGAAGAGAGTATGGCTACACCTTC	CASRGPGREYGYTF	-	TRBV27	-	TRBJ1-2
TGCGCCAGTAGGGGTAACCAAGAGACCCAGTACTTC	CASRGNQETQYF	-	TRBV5-1	-	TRBJ2-5
TGTGCCAGCTCACCCCGGGTTGATTCACCCCTCCACTTT	CASSPRVDSPLHF	-	TRBV18	-	TRBJ1-6
TGTGCCAGTAGTACCCTTACAGGGCCCCTAAGAGCCCAGCATTTT	CASSTLTGPLRAQHF	-	TRBV19	-	TRBJ1-5
TGTGCCTGGACCAGACCGATGAGCTCCTACGAGCAGTACTTC	CAWTRPMSSYEQYF	-	TRBV30	-	TRBJ2-7
TGTGCCAGCAGCGTAGGGGGCGGGGAGATCTACGAGCAGTACTTC	CASSVGGGEIYEQYF	-	TRBV9	once	TRBJ2-7
TGTGCCAGCAGCTTAGGTGGACAGGCCATATACGAGCAGTACTTC	CASSLGGQAIYEQYF	TRBD1	TRBV7-6	-	TRBJ2-7
TGCAGCGTTTCGACAGGGGATAACTATGGCTACACCTTC	CSVSTGDNYGYTF	TRBD1	TRBV29-1	-	TRBJ1-2
TGTGCCAGCAGTTTGGAGGGATACACCGGGGAGCTGTTTTTT	CASSLEGYTGELFF	-	TRBV27	-	TRBJ2-2
TGTGCCACCAGAACCCGGGACAGGGGGATTGAGTCCCAGTACTTC	CATRTRDRGIESQYF	TRBD1	TRBV15	once	TRBJ2-5
TGCGCCAGCAGCCAAGAAGAGGGGTCACCCCTCCACTTT	CASSQEEGSPLHF	-	TRBV4-3	-	TRBJ1-6
TGTGCCAGCTCACCAGGGACTTTAGCTGAAGCTTTCTTT	CASSPGTLAEAFF	-	TRBV18	few	TRBJ1-1
TGTGCCAGCAGCTTTGGGACACCCACTAATGAAAAACTGTTTTTT	CASSFGTPTNEKLFF	-	TRBV5-4	-	TRBJ1-4
TGTGCCAGCAGCTTAGTGCACACGAGAGAGACCCAGTACTTC	CASSLVHTRETQYF	-	TRBV7-8	-	TRBJ2-5
TGCGCCAGCAGCCTGCAGCAATTAGGGAATGAAAAACTGTTTTTT	CASSLQQLGNEKLFF	-	TRBV4-1	-	TRBJ1-4
TGCGCCAGCAGCCAAGATTCTAGCGGCTACGGGGAGCTGTTTTTT	CASSQDSSGYGELFF	TRBD2	TRBV4-1	once	TRBJ2-2
TGTGCCTGGAGCAGGGGTGATACGCAGTATTTT	CAWSRGDTQYF	-	TRBV30	-	TRBJ2-3
TGTGCCAGCAGCTCAAACTATGGCTACACCTTC	CASSSNYGYTF	-	TRBV5-4	-	TRBJ1-2
TGTGCCAGCAACCCTAGCGGGGTCTGGGGGGAGCTGTTTTTT	CASNPSGVWGELFF	TRBD2	TRBV2	-	TRBJ2-2
TGTGCCAGTACCCACCCCCAGGGCGAGGAGGCTAACTATGGCTACACCTTC	CASTHPQGEEANYGYTF	-	TRBV19	-	TRBJ1-2
TGTGCCAGCAGCTTAGCTGGCAGGGGCGCCTACGAGCAGTACTTC	CASSLAGRGAYEQYF	-	TRBV7-2	-	TRBJ2-7
TGTGCCAGCAGCCAAAAACCCCCGGGACAGAGCTCCTATAATTCACCCCTCCACTTT	CASSQKPPGQSSYNSPLHF	TRBD1	TRBV7-2	-	TRBJ1-6
TGTGCCAGCAGCTTTGAGACAGGGCCCCACTACGAGCAGTACTTC	CASSFETGPHYEQYF	TRBD1	TRBV7-9	-	TRBJ2-7
TGTGCCAGTAGTTCGCAGGGGGCGGGCGGGGAGCTGTTTTTT	CASSSQGAGGELFF	TRBD1	TRBV19	-	TRBJ2-2
TGTGCCAGCTCACAATCCAGGGATGGCTATGGCTACACCTTC	CASSQSRDGYGYTF	-	TRBV18	-	TRBJ1-2
TGTGCCAGCTCACAGCATAGTGACCCGAACACCGGGGAGCTGTTTTTT	CASSQHSDPNTGELFF	-	TRBV18	few	TRBJ2-2
TGTGCCAGCGGGGCCTTTTATAGCAATCAGCCCCAGCATTTT	CASGAFYSNQPQHF	-	TRBV7-2	-	TRBJ1-5